The clone carrying this T cell receptor (delta chain) was counted a few times. This specimen belongs to a study of gamma-delta chains in newborns, infants, children. Across the whole study: Innate gammadelta T cells reportedly expand polyclonally right after birth, driven by microbial exposure, per the title.

After removal of 4 bases from V and 2 bases from J, the junction contained 20 bases not matched to a gene. Germline V CDR1 and CDR2: TSWWSYY, QGS. This CDR3 has 20 amino acids. TCRdb processed the reads again with the CATT caller. The repertoire holds 8,500 to 13,000 delta-chain clones, about 3.5% seen once, with 8% to 9.5% in the top ten. The origin of this receptor is a child who was a newborn, infant or young child, either healthy, febrile or measles-vaccinated (not recorded which). Source material: blood. The chain links TRDV1 to TRDJ1; TRDD3 matches 9 bases. Written as DNA, the CDR3 is TGTGCTCTTGGGGCCTCCTTTCCTAAGTTAGGGGGATACCCAACCGATAAACTCATCTTT. This codes for CALGASFPKLGGYPTDKLIF.